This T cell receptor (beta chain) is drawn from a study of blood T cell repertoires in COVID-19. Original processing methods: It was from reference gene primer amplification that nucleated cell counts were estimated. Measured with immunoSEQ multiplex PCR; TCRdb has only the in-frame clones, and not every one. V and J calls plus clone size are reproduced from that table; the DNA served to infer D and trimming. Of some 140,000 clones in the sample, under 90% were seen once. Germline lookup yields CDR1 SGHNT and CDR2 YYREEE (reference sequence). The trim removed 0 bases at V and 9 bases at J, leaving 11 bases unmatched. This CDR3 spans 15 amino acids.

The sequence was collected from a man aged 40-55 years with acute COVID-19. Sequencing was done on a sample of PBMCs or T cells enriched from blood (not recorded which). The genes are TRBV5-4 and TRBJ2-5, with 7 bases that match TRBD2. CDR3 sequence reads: CASSLGAKREGPQYF. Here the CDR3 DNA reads TGTGCCAGCAGCTTGGGGGCGAAGCGGGAAGGCCCCCAGTACTTC. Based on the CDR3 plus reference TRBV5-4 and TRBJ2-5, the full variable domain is ETGVTQSPTHLIKTRGQQVTLRCSSQSGHNTVSWYQQALGQGPQFIFQYYREEENGRGNFPPRFSGLQFPNYSSELNVNALELDDSALYLCASSLGAKREGPQYFGPGTRLLVL.